This TCR beta chain was captured by sequencing in a study of Graves' ophthalmopathy and Graves' hyperthyroidism. RNA transcripts served as template for amplifying TCR beta CDR3 sequences. HTBI-primed first-round RT-PCR preceded second-round multiplex PCR. TCRdb ran MiXCR on the multiplex PCR reads and lists one entry per CDR3 protein. The sample lists over a million distinct CDR3 sequences, about two fifths occurring once. As diagnostic evidence, clinical symptoms, serum thyroxine, TRAb, thyroid ultrasound and orbital computed tomography were relied upon. Notes on the study in general: Most expanded clonotypes from thyroid (those above 0.001 frequency) were also found in blood. The model's prediction of ophthalmopathy progression had roughly 70% sensitivity and approximately 76% specificity.

In the case of this clonotype: Its antigen is still unknown.

Germline assignment: CDR1 SEHNR and CDR2 FQNEAQ (reference sequence). The CDR3 length is 19 residues. Sequencing was done on a sample of peripheral blood or thyroid tissue (not recorded which). This sequence joins TRBV7-9 and TRBJ2-5; 16 positions match TRBD2. The J call is in doubt because the DNA end fits TRBJ2-7 better. The source is an adult man with Graves' hyperthyroidism. The DNA of the CDR3 is TGTGCCAGCAGCGCCAGCCCGGGACTAGCGGGAGGGCTATCCTACGAGCAGTACTTC. It translates to CASSASPGLAGGLSYEQYF.